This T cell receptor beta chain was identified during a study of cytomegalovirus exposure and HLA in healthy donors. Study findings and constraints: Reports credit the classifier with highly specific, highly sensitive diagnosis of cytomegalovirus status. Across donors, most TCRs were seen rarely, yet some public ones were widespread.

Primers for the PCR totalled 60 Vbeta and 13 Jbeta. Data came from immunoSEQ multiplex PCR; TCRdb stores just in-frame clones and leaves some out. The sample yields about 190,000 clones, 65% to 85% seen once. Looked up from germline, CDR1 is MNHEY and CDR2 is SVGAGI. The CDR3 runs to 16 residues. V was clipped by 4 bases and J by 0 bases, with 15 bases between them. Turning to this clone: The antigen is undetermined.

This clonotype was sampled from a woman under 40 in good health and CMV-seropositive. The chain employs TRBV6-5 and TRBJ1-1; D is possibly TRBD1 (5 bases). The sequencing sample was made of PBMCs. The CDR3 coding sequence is TGTGCCAGCAGTTTATCGCCGGGACTTATGAACACTGAAGCTTTCTTT. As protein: CASSLSPGLMNTEAFF.